A selection of T cell receptor beta chains follows, all from one sample in a study of blood T cells in healthy people across ages. TCRdb independently ran MiXCR on the 5' RACE reads; one entry per CDR3 protein. This table has 700,000 or so distinct CDR3 sequences, around 43% appearing once. Sequenced material: blood. The receptors were gathered from a man aged 80 or over in good health. Both conserved end residues are trimmed from each CDR3. Each record gives: clone size, V gene, J gene, CDR3 protein. Not all rows give a size; the values are once, few, many and, for expanded clones, a class.

NA,TRBV12-3/TRBV12-4,NA,ASSLLLGAGYEQY
NA,TRBV4-1,TRBJ1-2,ASSQDRLRGINPRTYGYT
few,TRBV6-2/TRBV6-3,TRBJ2-7,ASSYGGRGVYEQY
NA,TRBV4-2,TRBJ2-3,ASSQDSSEGSTNTQY
NA,TRBV7-8,TRBJ1-2,ASSLAASYGYT
few,TRBV4-2,TRBJ1-2,ASSQQRTGPYGYT
NA,TRBV6-2/TRBV6-3,TRBJ2-3,ASSYRDMDTQY
few,TRBV7-3,TRBJ2-1,ASSAGTTSNEQF
few,TRBV7-2,TRBJ2-5,ASSFGYRETQY
NA,TRBV2,TRBJ1-5,VSSERAVGGQPQH
NA,TRBV5-1,TRBJ1-4,ASSLFGSTNEKLF
NA,TRBV20-1,TRBJ1-5,SARDRAGFPGNQPQH
NA,TRBV6-5,TRBJ2-3,ASSYSRRATDTQY
once,TRBV12-3/TRBV12-4,TRBJ1-4,ASSETGGTNEKLF
few,TRBV12-3/TRBV12-4,TRBJ2-7,ASAQSSYEQY
NA,TRBV20-1,TRBJ2-1,SAMESSYNEQF
few,TRBV6-2/TRBV6-3,TRBJ2-1,ASSYNRGSLYNEQF
NA,TRBV27,TRBJ2-3,ASRQRSRALDTDTQY
many,TRBV7-2,TRBJ2-3,ASSVLAGATDTQY